A single sample gave rise to the 24 T cell receptor beta chains below, sequenced in a study of hypomethylating agent response in myelodysplastic syndrome. Only in-frame clones appear in the TCRdb table, and some are missing; sequencing was by immunoSEQ multiplex PCR. The sample shows 7,000 or so clones, around 84% of them seen only once. The sequences come from bone marrow, collected before or after starting hypomethylating agent treatment for myelodysplastic syndrome (not recorded which). These receptors were taken from a human donor with myelodysplastic syndrome.

The CDR3 nucleotides are TGTGCCAGCTTGTTCGACAGGGATTCCTACAATGAGCAGTTCTTC. The encoded protein is CASLFDRDSYNEQFF. The rearrangement joins TRBV18 to TRBJ2-1, with TRBD1 matching over 7 bases. Trimming removed 7 bases from V and 1 base from J; junction bases left unmatched: 7. The CDR3 contains 15 residues. Germline V gives CDR1 KGHSH, CDR2 LQKENI.

This clone appeared a single time. The V gene is TRBV11-2, the J gene TRBJ2-2; D may be TRBD2 (6 bases). Trimming took 3 bases from V and 3 from J, leaving 8 bases between them. This CDR3 comprises 14 residues. The germline V gene has CDR1 SGHAT and CDR2 FQNNGV. The CDR3 DNA reads as TGTGCCAGCAGCTTTTCGGGGGACACCGGGGAGCTGTTTTTT. Amino acids: CASSFSGDTGELFF.

This chain links TRBV29-1 with TRBJ2-2; possible D gene TRBD1, 6 bases. Germline values: CDR1 SQVTM, CDR2 ANQGSEA. Trimming removed 7 bases from V and 6 bases from J, with 21 bases in between. There are 15 residues in the CDR3. The CDR3 loop reads CSASNRVRGAGELFF. Written as DNA, the CDR3 is TGCAGCGCTTCGAACAGGGTTAGAGGGGCCGGGGAGCTGTTTTTT.

V gene TRBV2 combines with J gene TRBJ1-4; D is unclear. The CDR3 totals 14 residues. Trimming left V 8 bases short and J 7 bases short, with 17 bases between. From germline, CDR1 is SNHLY and CDR2 FYNNEI. CDR3 nucleotides: TGTGCCAGCCGGGGAGACACGGGAGGTGAAAAACTGTTTTTT. Its translation is CASRGDTGGEKLFF.

The V and J genes are TRBV5-4 and TRBJ2-2, with 7 bases matching TRBD2. The V segment lost 4 bases and the J segment 0 bases; nucleotides outside the gene matches: 9. Looked up from germline, CDR1 is SGHNT and CDR2 is YYREEE (reference sequence). The CDR3 has 17 amino acids. The CDR3 is CASSRNGRGSNTGELFF. The CDR3 coding sequence is TGTGCCAGCAGCCGCAACGGGCGGGGGTCGAACACCGGGGAGCTGTTTTTT.

This clone was observed a handful of times. The chain is built from TRBV14 and TRBJ1-5; unclear D gene. CDR1 is SGHDN and CDR2 is FVKESK in the germline V gene. V lost 4 bases to trimming and J lost 7 bases, with 11 bases between them. This CDR3 comprises 13 residues. The CDR3 DNA sequence: TGTGCCAGCAGCCGTGGTGGGTTCCAGCCCCAGCATTTT. Amino acid sequence: CASSRGGFQPQHF. The entire variable domain, with the rest obtained from reference TRBV14 and TRBJ1-5, is as follows: EAGVTQFPSHSVIEKGQTVTLRCDPISGHDNLYWYRRVMGKEIKFLLHFVKESKQDESGMPNNRFLAERTGGTYSTLKVQPAELEDSGVYFCASSRGGFQPQHFGDGTRLSIL.

The chain uses TRBV6-6 and TRBJ1-1, with unresolved D. Trimming pared 5 bases from V and 8 bases from J, leaving 12 bases between. The CDR3 runs to 12 residues. CDR1 is MNHNY, CDR2 SVGAGI, per germline (reference sequence). The CDR3 DNA follows: TGTGCCAGCAGTCCACAAGGTCTCGAAGCTTTCTTT. This sequence encodes CASSPQGLEAFF.

The chain employs TRBV6-5 and TRBJ1-1; possibly TRBD1 for D (5 bases). Germline values: CDR1 MNHEY, CDR2 SVGAGI. V lost 7 bases and J 1 base, leaving 13 bases between the germline ends. The CDR3 spans 14 residues. CDR3 DNA sequence: TGTGCCAGCACCCGCCGGGGCCCGAACACTGAAGCTTTCTTT. Translating it yields CASTRRGPNTEAFF.

This clone was detected a few times. The chain has TRBV18 and TRBJ1-1; 9 nucleotides match TRBD1. The CDR3 runs to 14 residues. V shed 0 bases, J shed 6 bases, and the junction held 2 bases outside the gene matches. Per germline, CDR1 KGHSH and CDR2 LQKENI. CDR3: CASSPPDRGAEAFF. The CDR3 DNA is TGTGCCAGCTCACCACCGGACAGGGGTGCTGAAGCTTTCTTT.

The rearrangement joins TRBV5-1 to TRBJ1-1, with 9 bases lining up with TRBD1. CDR1 and CDR2 (germline): SGHRS, YFSETQ. The J segment lost 10 bases and the V segment lost 5 bases, leaving 15 bases of the junction unmatched. The CDR3 runs to 15 residues. The CDR3 is CASRGGQGPSLRAFF. The CDR3 bases are TGCGCCAGCAGGGGGGGACAGGGACCCTCTTTGCGAGCTTTCTTT.

By frequency in the sample, this clone is large. J is TRBJ1-2 and V is TRBV6-5; weak D call: TRBD1 (6 bases). CDR3 length: 15 residues. V was trimmed by 5 bases and J by 8 bases, leaving 21 bases between them. Germline V lookup: CDR1 MNHEY, CDR2 SVGAGI. CDR3 residues: CASSREYRAASGYTF. The CDR3 DNA reads TGTGCCAGCAGTCGTGAATACAGGGCTGCTAGCGGCTACACCTTC.

The genes are TRBV11-2 and TRBJ1-5; D is undetermined. Trimming took off 0 bases at V and 5 bases at J, with 5 bases between the two ends. The V gene's germline CDR1 is SGHAT and CDR2 FQNNGV. The CDR3 runs to 13 residues. As DNA, the CDR3 is TGTGCCAGCAGCTTAGAGAGGGATCAGCCCCAGCATTTT. As protein: CASSLERDQPQHF.

The J gene is TRBJ1-6, the V gene TRBV6-5; D unclear. From germline, CDR1 is MNHEY and CDR2 SVGAGI. The V and J ends lost 6 bases and 14 bases respectively, with 17 bases between them. This CDR3 spans 13 amino acids. The CDR3 sequence is CASRPGPPGSLHF. CDR3 nucleotides: TGTGCCAGCAGACCCGGGCCCCCGGGATCCCTCCACTTT.

This rearrangement joins TRBV7-2 to TRBJ2-7; possibly TRBD1 for D (6 bases). V lost 2 bases and J lost 3, with 14 bases in between. This CDR3 has 15 amino acids. From germline, CDR1 is SGHTA and CDR2 FQGNSA. The CDR3 loop is CASSLFGTTSYEQYF. CDR3 coding DNA: TGTGCCAGCAGCTTATTTGGGACAACGAGCTACGAGCAGTACTTC.

The chain recombines TRBV27 with TRBJ1-2; no clear D gene. The germline gives CDR1 MNHEY, CDR2 SMNVEV (reference sequence). The CDR3 runs 13 residues. V lost 5 bases and J lost 0, with 7 bases in between. The CDR3 sequence is CASSPDANYGYTF. The CDR3 nucleotides read TGTGCCAGCAGTCCGGACGCTAACTATGGCTACACCTTC.

The rearrangement links TRBV10-1 to TRBJ2-7; 10 bases agree with TRBD1. The CDR3 consists of 14 residues. Trimming removed 5 bases from V and 3 bases from J; junction bases left unmatched: 4. Germline CDR1 reads WNHNN; CDR2 reads SYGVQD (reference sequence). CDR3 amino acids: CASSHGQGGYEQYF. The CDR3 DNA follows: TGCGCCAGCAGTCACGGACAGGGGGGCTACGAGCAGTACTTC.

The V gene is TRBV7-9, the J gene TRBJ2-3, with TRBD2 matching 9 bases. CDR1 and CDR2 from the germline V gene are SEHNR and FQNEAQ (reference sequence). The CDR3 contains 15 residues. V trimming: 3 bases; J trimming: 2 bases; junction bases outside the gene matches: 3. CDR3 coding DNA: TGTGCCAGCAGCTTCCGCGGGGGGGACACAGATACGCAGTATTTT. It encodes CASSFRGGDTDTQYF.

V is TRBV18 and J is TRBJ2-7; 8 bases agree with TRBD2. CDR3 length: 13 amino acids. The trim removed 3 bases at V and 5 bases at J, leaving 3 bases unmatched. From germline, CDR1 is KGHSH and CDR2 LQKENI. The CDR3 region is CASSPGLGDEQYF. In nucleotides, the CDR3 is TGTGCCAGCTCACCGGGACTAGGGGACGAGCAGTACTTC.

A note on this clone: As the CDR3 is not closed by the conserved phenylalanine or tryptophan, this likely results from a read error. The chain is built from TRBV5-1 and TRBJ1-1; 10 bases fit TRBD1. The CDR3 has 16 residues. J lost 5 bases, V lost 4 bases, and 11 bases had no gene match. Per the germline V gene, CDR1 is SGHRS and CDR2 is YFSETQ. CDR3 DNA: TGCGCCAGCAGCAGCCTGAGGACAGGGGGAAGTACTGAAGCTTTCCTT. This gives the protein CASSSLRTGGSTEAFL.

A few counts support this clone. The chain links TRBV7-8 to TRBJ1-1, with 10 bases identical to TRBD1. The CDR3 has 13 amino acids. Germline V gene sequence: CDR1 SGHVS, CDR2 FQNEAQ. Unmatched junction bases numbered 5, after V lost 6 bases and J lost 7 bases. For the CDR3, the DNA is TGTGCCAGCAGGCTAGACAGGGGGCTTGAAGCTTTCTTT. This codes for CASRLDRGLEAFF.

The chain couples TRBV28 to TRBJ2-5; 10 nucleotides match TRBD2. The CDR3 length is 15 residues. CDR1 and CDR2 (germline): MDHEN, SYDVKM. V shed 6 bases and J 0 bases; nucleotides not matched to a gene: 4. CDR3: CASRPLAGYQETQYF. The CDR3 DNA sequence: TGTGCCAGCAGACCACTAGCGGGGTACCAAGAGACCCAGTACTTC. Full variable domain (outside the CDR3, taken from reference TRBV28 and TRBJ2-5): DVKVTQSSRYLVKRTGEKVFLECVQDMDHENMFWYRQDPGLGLRLIYFSYDVKMKEKGDIPEGYSVSREKKERFSLILESASTNQTSMYLCASRPLAGYQETQYFGPGTRLLVL.

This clone was seen a handful of times. This rearrangement joins TRBV5-8 to TRBJ1-1; D not resolved. Trimming took 0 bases from V and 11 from J, leaving 11 bases between them. Germline loops: CDR1 SGHTS, CDR2 YDEGEE. CDR3 length equals 12 residues. CDR3 sequence: CASSLGPGGAFF. CDR3 sequence (DNA): TGTGCCAGCAGCTTGGGCCCTGGAGGGGCTTTCTTT. The full variable domain, rest sourced from reference TRBV5-8 and TRBJ1-1, is EAGVTQSPTHLIKTRGQQATLRCSPISGHTSVYWYQQALGLGLQFLLWYDEGEERNRGNFPPRFSGRQFPNYSSELNVNALELEDSALYLCASSLGPGGAFFGQGTRLTVV.

CDR3 in amino acids: CASSTDADSTGELFF. CDR3 sequence (DNA): TGTGCCAGCAGCACCGACGCAGATAGCACCGGGGAGCTGTTTTTT. The chain carries TRBV7-2 and TRBJ2-2; D is undetermined. CDR1 and CDR2 (germline): SGHTA, FQGNSA. The V gene lost 5 bases and the J gene lost 4 bases, with 14 bases spanning the gap. There are 15 residues in the CDR3.

This clone occurred a few times. The gene calls are TRBV11-2 and TRBJ2-2, with D possibly being TRBD2 (7 bases). The germline gives CDR1 SGHAT, CDR2 FQNNGV. V gave up 5 bases and J gave up 1 base, with 11 bases separating them. The CDR3 totals 15 residues. CDR3 residues: CASSPRGGNTGELFF. Here the CDR3 DNA reads TGTGCCAGCAGCCCTAGGGGGGGGAACACCGGGGAGCTGTTTTTT.